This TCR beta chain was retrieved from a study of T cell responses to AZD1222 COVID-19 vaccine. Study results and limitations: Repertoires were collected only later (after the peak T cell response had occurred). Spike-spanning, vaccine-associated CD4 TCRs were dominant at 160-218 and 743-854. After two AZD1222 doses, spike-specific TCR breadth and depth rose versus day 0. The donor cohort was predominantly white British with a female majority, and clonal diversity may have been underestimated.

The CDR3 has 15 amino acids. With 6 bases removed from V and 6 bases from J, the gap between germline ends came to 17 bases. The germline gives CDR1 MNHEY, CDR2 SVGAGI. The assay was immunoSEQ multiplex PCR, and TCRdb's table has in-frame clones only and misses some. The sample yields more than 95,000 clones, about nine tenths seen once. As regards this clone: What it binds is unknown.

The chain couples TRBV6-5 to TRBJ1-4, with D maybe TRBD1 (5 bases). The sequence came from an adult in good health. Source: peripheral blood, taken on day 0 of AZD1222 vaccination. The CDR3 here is CASRDPGTADEKLFF. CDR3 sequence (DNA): TGTGCCAGCAGGGACCCCGGGACGGCCGATGAAAAACTGTTTTTT.